One sample yielded the 21 T cell receptor beta chains listed below, sequenced in a study of OX40 agonist ivuxolimab in advanced cancers. The method was immunoSEQ multiplex PCR; TCRdb's version includes in-frame clones alone and lacks a portion of them. Of 45,000 to 60,000 clones in the sample, around 90% were seen once. Sequencing was performed on CD4+ or CD8+ T cells sorted from blood, taken in a trial of the OX40 agonist ivuxolimab. The receptors come from an adult with an advanced solid tumor such as melanoma, head and neck, liver or kidney cancer.

V is TRBV6-6 and J is TRBJ2-5; no definite D call. The germline gives CDR1 MNHNY, CDR2 SVGAGI (reference sequence). The CDR3 is 14 amino acids. V lost 0 bases, J lost 3 bases, and 8 bases lay in between. CDR3 residues: CASSYSQAEETQYF. Here the CDR3 DNA reads TGTGCCAGCAGTTACTCTCAGGCGGAAGAGACCCAGTACTTC.

This chain links TRBV9 with TRBJ2-1; TRBD2 agrees at 11 bases. V was pared by 0 bases and J by 10 bases, with 6 bases of the junction left unmatched. This CDR3 region has 15 residues. The germline V gene encodes CDR1 SGDLS and CDR2 YYNGEE. This CDR3 reads CASSVALAGGGEQFF. As DNA, the CDR3 is TGTGCCAGCAGCGTAGCCCTAGCGGGAGGAGGAGAGCAGTTCTTC.

The J gene is TRBJ2-1, the V gene TRBV28, with a possible D match to TRBD1 (6 bases). The CDR3 consists of 14 residues. Trimming cost V 2 bases and J 6 bases, with 11 bases left between them. CDR1 MDHEN and CDR2 SYDVKM come from the germline V gene. CDR3 in DNA: TGTGCCAGCAGTTTAAGGGGGTCGGGCAATGAGCAGTTCTTC. Amino acids: CASSLRGSGNEQFF.

This clone has a single count. This chain links TRBV2 with TRBJ1-1; D gene uncertain. The CDR3 spans 12 residues. CDR1 is SNHLY, CDR2 FYNNEI, per germline. With 5 bases removed from V and 5 bases from J, the gap between germline ends came to 9 bases. The CDR3 nucleotides read TGTGCCAGCAGTTCCTCGGGGACTGAAGCTTTCTTT. Translation gives CASSSSGTEAFF.

This sequence joins TRBV6-1 and TRBJ2-7; D perhaps matches TRBD1 (7 bases). In germline, CDR1 is MNHNS, CDR2 SASEGT. This CDR3 region has 15 residues. V dropped 6 bases and J dropped 0 bases, with 15 bases sitting between them. In DNA, the CDR3 is TGTGCCAGCAGGGGGCCAGGGGGGCCCTCCTACGAGCAGTACTTC. Its translation is CASRGPGGPSYEQYF.

The chain uses TRBV14 and TRBJ2-3; TRBD2 aligns across 7 bases. The length of the CDR3 is 18 residues. The V gene's germline CDR1 is SGHDN and CDR2 FVKESK. J lost 3 bases, V lost 0 bases, and 12 bases had no gene match. The CDR3 bases are TGTGCCAGCAGCCAAGACTCGGAAGGGAGGGGTCTAACAGATACGCAGTATTTT. This encodes CASSQDSEGRGLTDTQYF.

V is TRBV7-9 and J is TRBJ2-7; 10 nucleotides agree with TRBD1. Germline V gene sequence: CDR1 SEHNR, CDR2 FQNEAQ (reference sequence). The CDR3 length is 14 residues. Trimming removed 3 bases from V and 5 bases from J; junction bases left unmatched: 4. This CDR3 reads CASSFPGQGNEQYF. DNA of the CDR3: TGTGCCAGCAGCTTCCCGGGACAGGGGAACGAGCAGTACTTC.

The rearrangement joins TRBV28 to TRBJ1-1; perhaps TRBD1 as D (5 bases). This CDR3 has 11 amino acids. V shed 6 bases and J shed 12 bases, with 14 bases lying between them. Germline CDR1 is MDHEN and CDR2 is SYDVKM. CDR3 coding DNA: TGTGCCAGCAGGGGCAGGGTAGGGACTTTCTTT. It is translated as CASRGRVGTFF.

This clone was picked up one time. The chain uses TRBV27 and TRBJ1-1; D gene uncertain. Deletions cut 6 bases from V and 4 bases from J, with 9 bases between. Germline lookup yields CDR1 MNHEY and CDR2 SMNVEV (reference sequence). CDR3 length: 12 amino acids. CDR3 sequence reads: CASRGRGTEAFF. CDR3 coding DNA: TGTGCCAGCAGAGGTCGGGGCACTGAAGCTTTCTTT.

This sequence joins TRBV5-8 and TRBJ2-6; D assignment may be TRBD1 or TRBD2 (5 bases each). Germline values: CDR1 SGHTS, CDR2 YDEGEE. CDR3 size: 16 residues. Trimming cost V 4 bases and J 2 bases, with 13 bases left between them. The CDR3 region has the DNA TGTGCCAGCAGCAGGTCCGGGACGACTGGGGCCAACGTCCTGACTTTC. This sequence encodes CASSRSGTTGANVLTF.

The chain joins TRBV6-6 to TRBJ2-7, with D perhaps matching TRBD2 (7 bases). The CDR3 totals 14 residues. Germline-derived CDR1 and CDR2 are MNHNY and SVGAGI (reference sequence). Trimming pared 0 bases from V and 5 bases from J, leaving 11 bases between. The CDR3 DNA follows: TGTGCCAGCAGTTACTCGGGGGGGCTTAACGAGCAGTACTTC. The encoded protein is CASSYSGGLNEQYF.

The rearrangement links TRBV28 to TRBJ2-7; D not certain. Trimming cost V 3 bases and J 0 bases, with 18 bases left between them. The germline CDR1 and CDR2 sequences are MDHEN and SYDVKM. The CDR3 totals 17 residues. This CDR3 is CASSLAGGSLSSYEQYF. The CDR3, as DNA: TGTGCCAGCAGTTTGGCCGGCGGTAGCCTCAGCTCCTACGAGCAGTACTTC.

As regards this clone: The junction shows a germline mismatch at one end, possibly a read error. The V and J genes are TRBV28 and TRBJ2-5, with 7 bases fitting TRBD2. Germline V gives CDR1 MDHEN, CDR2 SYDVKM. CDR3 length: 16 residues. CDR3 sequence reads: CASSPDTAGVQQTQYF. DNA for the CDR3: TGTGCCAGCAGTCCGGATACGGCGGGAGTCCAACAGACCCAGTACTTC.

This clone appeared once. The chain recombines TRBV7-3 with TRBJ2-1; tentative D call: TRBD2 (6 bases). The CDR3 sequence is 13 residues long. Trimming left V 5 bases short and J 12 bases short, with 17 bases between. Germline V gives CDR1 SGHTA, CDR2 FQGTGA. The CDR3 nucleotides read TGTGCCAGCAGCGAGGGACTCCGGTTCGGGCAGTTCTTC. This encodes CASSEGLRFGQFF. Looking up the rest from reference TRBV7-3 and TRBJ2-1 gives the full variable domain: GAGVSQTPSNKVTEKGKYVELRCDPISGHTALYWYRQSLGQGPEFLIYFQGTGAADDSGLPNDRFFAVRPEGSVSTLKIQRTERGDSAVYLCASSEGLRFGQFFGPGTRLTVL.

The rearrangement joins TRBV21-1 to TRBJ2-2; whether TRBD2, the table's D call, matches the DNA was not checked. TRBV21-1 is annotated as a pseudogene. The CDR3 has 15 amino acids. The DNA of the CDR3 is TGTGCCAGCAGCAGAGGCACGGCGAACACCGGGGAGCTGTTTTTT. Translating it yields CASSRGTANTGELFF.

This rearrangement joins TRBV5-5 to TRBJ2-7, with D possibly TRBD2 on 6 matching bases. The germline V gene encodes CDR1 SGHKS and CDR2 YYEKEE (reference sequence). This CDR3 spans 14 amino acids. Trimming stripped 4 bases from V and 2 bases from J, with 13 bases between. The CDR3 DNA is TGTGCCAGCAGCACGGAGGGGCGCGCCTACGAGCAGTACTTC. It specifies CASSTEGRAYEQYF. Variable domain in full (rest from reference TRBV5-5 and TRBJ2-7): DAGVTQSPTHLIKTRGQQVTLRCSPISGHKSVSWYQQVLGQGPQFIFQYYEKEERGRGNFPDRFSARQFPNYSSELNVNALLLGDSALYLCASSTEGRAYEQYFGPGTRLTVT.

V is TRBV4-3 and J is TRBJ2-1, with a weak D call TRBD2 (5 bases). The CDR3 length is 16 residues. Trimming took 0 bases from V and 8 from J, leaving 17 bases between them. Germline values: CDR1 LGHNA, CDR2 YSLEER. In DNA form, the CDR3 reads TGCGCCAGCAGCCAAGATTTCGAACTAGTCTTCGATGAGCAGTTCTTC. Translated: CASSQDFELVFDEQFF.

CDR3 region: CASSVGRYHIFETQYF. The CDR3, as DNA: TGTGCCAGCAGCGTAGGTCGGTATCACATCTTTGAGACCCAGTACTTC. This rearrangement joins TRBV9 to TRBJ2-5; D is uncertain. CDR1 is SGDLS and CDR2 is YYNGEE in the germline V gene. The CDR3 spans 16 residues. Trimming removed 0 bases from V and 5 bases from J, with 17 bases in between.

The CDR3 DNA is TGTGCCAGCAGTCCAAATGCAGCTAGCACAGATACGCAGTATTTT. Translation gives CASSPNAASTDTQYF. The genes are TRBV27 and TRBJ2-3; no reliable D call. Germline V gene data show CDR1 as MNHEY and CDR2 as SMNVEV (reference sequence). Trimming pared 5 bases from V and 0 bases from J, leaving 12 bases between. CDR3 length: 15 amino acids.

The J gene is TRBJ2-7, the V gene TRBV7-9; D is ambiguous. CDR1 and CDR2 (germline): SEHNR, FQNEAQ (reference sequence). Trimming left V 5 bases short and J 4 bases short, with 12 bases between. The CDR3 loop spans 13 amino acids. Here the CDR3 reads CASSPSYEYEQYF. DNA of the CDR3: TGTGCCAGCAGCCCAAGCTACGAGTACGAGCAGTACTTC.

V is TRBV6-5 and J is TRBJ1-1; no clear D gene. V lost 0 bases and J lost 11, with 16 bases in between. Germline V gives CDR1 MNHEY, CDR2 SVGAGI. This CDR3 is built from 14 residues. The CDR3 DNA reads as TGTGCCAGCAGTTACTCGGGCACCAGCTTAGGGGCTTTCTTT. It codes for CASSYSGTSLGAFF.